This T cell receptor beta chain comes out of a study of T cell responses to AZD1222 COVID-19 vaccine. This CDR3 is built from 13 residues. Germline CDR1 is KGHSH and CDR2 is LQKENI. With 4 bases removed from V and 3 bases from J, the gap between germline ends came to 10 bases. The table came from immunoSEQ multiplex PCR; TCRdb's copy has only in-frame clones and leaves some out. The table lists under 200,000 clones, about 93% of them singletons. This chain links TRBV18 with TRBJ2-7; D uncertain. The source material was peripheral blood, sampled on day 0 of AZD1222 vaccination. The clonotype was recovered from an adult in good health. The CDR3 DNA is TGTGCCAGCTCACTGGACGGTAACTACGAGCAGTACTTC. Residues: CASSLDGNYEQYF. The variable domain in full, completed from reference TRBV18 and TRBJ2-7, reads NAGVMQNPRHLVRRRGQEARLRCSPMKGHSHVYWYRQLPEEGLKFMVYLQKENIIDESGMPKERFSAEFPKEGPSILRIQQVVRGDSAAYFCASSLDGNYEQYFGPGTRLTVT.